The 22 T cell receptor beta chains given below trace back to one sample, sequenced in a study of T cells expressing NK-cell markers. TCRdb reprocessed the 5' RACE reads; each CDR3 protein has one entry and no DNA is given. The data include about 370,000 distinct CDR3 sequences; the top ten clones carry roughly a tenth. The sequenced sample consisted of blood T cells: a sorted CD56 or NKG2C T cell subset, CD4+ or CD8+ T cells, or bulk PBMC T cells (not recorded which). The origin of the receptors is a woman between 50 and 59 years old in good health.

The CDR3 region is CATKGLWADTQYF. The J gene is TRBJ2-3, the V gene TRBV24-1; TCRdb calls TRBD2, which cannot be checked without DNA. This CDR3 contains 13 residues. CDR1 KGHDR and CDR2 SFDVKD come from the germline V gene.

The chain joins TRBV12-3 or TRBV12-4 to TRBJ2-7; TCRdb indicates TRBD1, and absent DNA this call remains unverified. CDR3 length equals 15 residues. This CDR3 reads CASSLGGQVSYEQYF.

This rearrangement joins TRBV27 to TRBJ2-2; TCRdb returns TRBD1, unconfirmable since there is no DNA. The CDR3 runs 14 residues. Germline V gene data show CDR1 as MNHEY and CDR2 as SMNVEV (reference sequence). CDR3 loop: CASTSRGRTGELFF.

The CDR3 sequence: CASTYNLNTGELFF. J is TRBJ2-2 and V is TRBV6-6. Germline CDR1 MNHNY, CDR2 SVGAGI (reference sequence). CDR3 size: 14 residues.

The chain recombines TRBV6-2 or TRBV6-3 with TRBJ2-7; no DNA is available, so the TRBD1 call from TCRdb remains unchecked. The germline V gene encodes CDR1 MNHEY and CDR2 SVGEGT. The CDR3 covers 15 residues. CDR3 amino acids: CASSSSQGVSYEQYF.

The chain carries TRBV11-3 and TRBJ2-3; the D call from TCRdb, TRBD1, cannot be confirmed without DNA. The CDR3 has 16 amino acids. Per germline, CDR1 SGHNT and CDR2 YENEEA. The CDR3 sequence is CASSPGTLVGTDTQYF.

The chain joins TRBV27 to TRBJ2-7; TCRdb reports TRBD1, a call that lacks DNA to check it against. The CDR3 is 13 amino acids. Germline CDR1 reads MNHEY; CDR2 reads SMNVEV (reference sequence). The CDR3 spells CASRRGGAFVQYF.

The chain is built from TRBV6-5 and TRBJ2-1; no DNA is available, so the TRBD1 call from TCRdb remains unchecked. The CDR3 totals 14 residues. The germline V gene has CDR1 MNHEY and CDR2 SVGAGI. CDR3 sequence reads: CASSYGRGVNEQFF.

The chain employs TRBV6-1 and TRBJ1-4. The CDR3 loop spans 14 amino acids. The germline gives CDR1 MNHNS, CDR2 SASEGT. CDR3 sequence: CASNTQGPDEKLFF.

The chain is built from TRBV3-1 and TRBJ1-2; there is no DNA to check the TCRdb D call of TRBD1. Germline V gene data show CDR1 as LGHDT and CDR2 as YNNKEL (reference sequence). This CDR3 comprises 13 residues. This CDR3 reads CASSPTGTGGYTF.

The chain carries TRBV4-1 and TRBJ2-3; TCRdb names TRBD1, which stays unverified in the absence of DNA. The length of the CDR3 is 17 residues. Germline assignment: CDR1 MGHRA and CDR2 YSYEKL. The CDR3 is CASSQLPGQGVTDTQYF.

The chain's CDR3 is CSAPTGGGQFF. This chain joins TRBV20-1 and TRBJ2-1; TCRdb's assignment of TRBD1 cannot be checked, as there is no DNA. The CDR3 has 11 amino acids. Germline V lookup: CDR1 DFQATT, CDR2 SNEGSKA (reference sequence).

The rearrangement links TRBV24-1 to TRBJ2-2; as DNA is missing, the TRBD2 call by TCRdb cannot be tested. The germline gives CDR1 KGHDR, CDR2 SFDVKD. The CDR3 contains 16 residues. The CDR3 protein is CATSPKQRESTGELFF.

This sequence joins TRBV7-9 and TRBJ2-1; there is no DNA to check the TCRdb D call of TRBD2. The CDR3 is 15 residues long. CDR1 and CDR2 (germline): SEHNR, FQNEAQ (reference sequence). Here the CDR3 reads CASSFGRADHNEQFF.

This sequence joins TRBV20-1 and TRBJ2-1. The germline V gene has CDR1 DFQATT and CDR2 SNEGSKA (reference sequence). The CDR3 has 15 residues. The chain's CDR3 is CSARTSSVFYNEQFF.

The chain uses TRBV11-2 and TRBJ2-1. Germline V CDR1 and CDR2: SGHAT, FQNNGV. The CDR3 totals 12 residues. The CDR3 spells CASSWLRHEQFF.

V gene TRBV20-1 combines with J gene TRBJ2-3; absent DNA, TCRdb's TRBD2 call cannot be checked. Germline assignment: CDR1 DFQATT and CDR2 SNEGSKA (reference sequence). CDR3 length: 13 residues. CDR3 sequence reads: CSANSGRADTQYF.

The CDR3 here is CASSFELAYTGELFF. The chain links TRBV5-1 to TRBJ2-2; with no DNA, the TCRdb D assignment of TRBD2 cannot be verified. In germline, CDR1 is SGHRS, CDR2 YFSETQ. The CDR3 is made up of 15 amino acids. The full variable domain, rest sourced from reference TRBV5-1 and TRBJ2-2, is KAGVTQTPRYLIKTRGQQVTLSCSPISGHRSVSWYQQTPGQGLQFLFEYFSETQRNKGNFPGRFSGRQFSNSRSEMNVSTLELGDSALYLCASSFELAYTGELFFGEGSRLTVL.

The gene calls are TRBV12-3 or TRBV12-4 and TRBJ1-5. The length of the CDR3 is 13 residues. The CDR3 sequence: CASSWGYGQPQHF.

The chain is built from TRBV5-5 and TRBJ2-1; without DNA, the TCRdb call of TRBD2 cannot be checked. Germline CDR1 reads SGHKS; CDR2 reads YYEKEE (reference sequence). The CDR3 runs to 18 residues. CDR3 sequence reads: CASGRGLAQFQSYNEQFF.

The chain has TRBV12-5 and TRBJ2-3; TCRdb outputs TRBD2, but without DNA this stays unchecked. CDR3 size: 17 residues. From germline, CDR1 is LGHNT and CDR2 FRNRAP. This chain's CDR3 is CASGFSRSGSSRDTQYF.

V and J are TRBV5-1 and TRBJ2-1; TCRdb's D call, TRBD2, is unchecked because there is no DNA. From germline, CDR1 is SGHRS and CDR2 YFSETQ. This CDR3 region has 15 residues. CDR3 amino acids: CASSPRDSLIIEQFF.